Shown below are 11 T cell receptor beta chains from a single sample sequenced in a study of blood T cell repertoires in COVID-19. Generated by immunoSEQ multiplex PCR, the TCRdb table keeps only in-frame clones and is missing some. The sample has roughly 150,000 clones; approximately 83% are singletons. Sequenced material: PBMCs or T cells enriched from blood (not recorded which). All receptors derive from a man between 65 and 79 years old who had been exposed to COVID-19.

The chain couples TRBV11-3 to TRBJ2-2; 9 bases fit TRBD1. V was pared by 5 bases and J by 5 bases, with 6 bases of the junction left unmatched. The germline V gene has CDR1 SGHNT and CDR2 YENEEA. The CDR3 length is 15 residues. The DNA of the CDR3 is TGTGCCAGCAGCAGACGGACAGGGGAAACCGGGGAGCTGTTTTTT. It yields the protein CASSRRTGETGELFF.

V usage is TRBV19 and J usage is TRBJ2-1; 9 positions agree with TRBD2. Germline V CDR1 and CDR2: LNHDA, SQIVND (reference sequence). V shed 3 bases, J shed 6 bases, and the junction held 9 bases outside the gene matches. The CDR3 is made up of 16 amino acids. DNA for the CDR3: TGTGCCAGTAGTATTCTGGCCGGGACTAGCAGCAATGAGCAGTTCTTC. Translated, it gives CASSILAGTSSNEQFF.

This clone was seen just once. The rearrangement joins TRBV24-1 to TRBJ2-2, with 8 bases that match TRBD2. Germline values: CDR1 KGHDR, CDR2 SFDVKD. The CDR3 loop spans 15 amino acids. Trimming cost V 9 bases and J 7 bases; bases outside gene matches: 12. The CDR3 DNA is TGTGCCACCGGGGGAAGCGGGAGTTATGTCGGGGAGCTGTTTTTT. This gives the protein CATGGSGSYVGELFF.

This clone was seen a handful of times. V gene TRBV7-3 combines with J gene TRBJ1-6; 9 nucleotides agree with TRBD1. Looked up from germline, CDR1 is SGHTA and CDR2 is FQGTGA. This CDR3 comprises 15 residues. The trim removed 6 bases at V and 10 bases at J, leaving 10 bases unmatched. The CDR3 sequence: CASSYTGTGYSPLHF. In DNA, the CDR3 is TGTGCCAGCAGTTATACCGGGACAGGGTACTCACCCCTCCACTTT.

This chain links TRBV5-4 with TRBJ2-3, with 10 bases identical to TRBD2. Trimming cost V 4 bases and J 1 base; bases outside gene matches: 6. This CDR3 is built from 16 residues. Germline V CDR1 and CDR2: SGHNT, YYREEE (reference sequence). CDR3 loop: CASSQKRGGGTDTQYF. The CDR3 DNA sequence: TGTGCCAGCAGCCAGAAGCGGGGGGGAGGCACAGATACGCAGTATTTT.

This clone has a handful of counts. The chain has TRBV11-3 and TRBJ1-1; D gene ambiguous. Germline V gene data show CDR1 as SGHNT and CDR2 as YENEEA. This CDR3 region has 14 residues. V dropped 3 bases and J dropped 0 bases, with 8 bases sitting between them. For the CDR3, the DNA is TGTGCCAGCAGCTTGTCAGGCATGAACACTGAAGCTTTCTTT. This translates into CASSLSGMNTEAFF.

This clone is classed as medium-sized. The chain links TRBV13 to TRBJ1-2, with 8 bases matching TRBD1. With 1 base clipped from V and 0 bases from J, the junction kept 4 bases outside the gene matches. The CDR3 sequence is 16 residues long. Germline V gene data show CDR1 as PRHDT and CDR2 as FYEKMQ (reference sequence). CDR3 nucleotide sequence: TGTGCCAGCAGCTTAGTGGGACAGGCGCCTAACTATGGCTACACCTTC. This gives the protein CASSLVGQAPNYGYTF.

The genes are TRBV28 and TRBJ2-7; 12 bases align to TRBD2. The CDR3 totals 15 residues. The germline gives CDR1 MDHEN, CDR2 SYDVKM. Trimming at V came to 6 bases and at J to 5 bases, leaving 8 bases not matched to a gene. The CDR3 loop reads CASRPLAGGGHEQYF. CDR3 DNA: TGTGCCAGCAGACCTCTAGCGGGAGGGGGCCACGAGCAGTACTTC.

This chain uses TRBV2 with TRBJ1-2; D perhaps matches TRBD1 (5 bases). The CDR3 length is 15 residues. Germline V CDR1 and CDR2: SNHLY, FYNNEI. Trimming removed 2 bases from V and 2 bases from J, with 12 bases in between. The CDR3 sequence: CASSELQGINYGYTF. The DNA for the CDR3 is TGTGCCAGCAGTGAACTCCAGGGTATAAACTATGGCTACACCTTC.

The CDR3 here is CSGGDCWRANVLTF. Here the CDR3 DNA reads TGCAGCGGCGGGGACTGTTGGAGGGCCAACGTCCTGACTTTC. The V and J genes are TRBV29-1 and TRBJ2-6; a weak D match, TRBD2 (6 bases). The CDR3 is 14 amino acids. Looked up from germline, CDR1 is SQVTM and CDR2 is ANQGSEA. Trimming stripped 7 bases from V and 5 bases from J, with 15 bases between.

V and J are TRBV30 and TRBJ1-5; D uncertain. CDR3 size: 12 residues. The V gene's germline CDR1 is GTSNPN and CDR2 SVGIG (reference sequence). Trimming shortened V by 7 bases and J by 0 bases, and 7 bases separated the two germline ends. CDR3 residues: CAFRISNQPQHF. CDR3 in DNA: TGTGCCTTCAGGATTAGCAATCAGCCCCAGCATTTT.